This T cell receptor beta chain was captured by sequencing in a study of blood T cell repertoires in COVID-19. Overall study: There were acute and convalescent COVID-19 samples, and they came from the United States, Italy and Spain. Sources were T cells, B-cell-depleted T cells, or PBMCs; the material itself was cDNA or gDNA.

In the original processing: Amplified reference gene primers provided the basis for estimating nucleated cell counts. The assay was immunoSEQ multiplex PCR, and TCRdb's table has in-frame clones only and misses some. That table is the source of V, J and clone size, and D and trimming were worked out from the DNA. The sample consists of about 250,000 clones, approximately 85% of them appearing once. Unmatched junction bases numbered 15, after V lost 7 bases and J lost 1 base. Germline V gene data show CDR1 as MDHEN and CDR2 as SYDVKM. The CDR3 contains 18 residues. The chain links TRBV28 to TRBJ1-3, with 8 bases matching TRBD1. The sequence derives from a man aged 45-60 years with active or convalescent COVID-19. Sequencing used peripheral blood. CDR3 sequence reads: CASTPPAGGRGSGNTIYF. CDR3 DNA sequence: TGTGCCAGCACCCCCCCGGCAGGGGGCCGCGGTTCTGGAAACACCATATATTTT.